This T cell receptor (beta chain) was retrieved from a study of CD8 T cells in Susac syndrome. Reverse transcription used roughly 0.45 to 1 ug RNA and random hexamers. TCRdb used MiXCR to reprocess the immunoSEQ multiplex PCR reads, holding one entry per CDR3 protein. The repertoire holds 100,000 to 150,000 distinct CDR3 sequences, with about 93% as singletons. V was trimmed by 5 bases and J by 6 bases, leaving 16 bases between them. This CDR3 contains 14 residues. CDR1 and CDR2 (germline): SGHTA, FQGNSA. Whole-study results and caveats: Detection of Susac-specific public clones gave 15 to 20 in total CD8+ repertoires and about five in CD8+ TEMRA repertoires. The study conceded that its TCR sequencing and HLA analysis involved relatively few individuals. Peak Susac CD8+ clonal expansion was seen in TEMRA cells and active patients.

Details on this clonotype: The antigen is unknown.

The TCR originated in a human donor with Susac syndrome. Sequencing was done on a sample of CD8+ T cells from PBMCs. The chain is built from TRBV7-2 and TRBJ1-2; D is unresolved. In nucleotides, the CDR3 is TGTGCCAGCAGCGACATCCCGGGTGGAAATGGCTACACCTTC. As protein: CASSDIPGGNGYTF.